This T cell receptor (beta chain) came from a study of human T cells and chemical hapten exposure. The CDR3 is made up of 12 amino acids. V gave up 7 bases and J gave up 7 bases; unmatched junction bases: 6. In germline, CDR1 is SQVTM, CDR2 ANQGSEA. Many counts were recorded for this clonotype. No antigen is known for it. TCRdb re-called the RACE reads through MiXCR, storing one row per CDR3 protein. The sample consists of 110,000 to 150,000 distinct CDR3 sequences, approximately 12% of them appearing once. The study's findings and limits: PT1 expanded TCR numbers rose with patch test score. In comparison with controls, expanded TCRs gave rise to a significantly larger number of large CDR3 similarity clusters.

The time point: patch test 2, 6 weeks after DPC sensitization. Treatment reported: therapeutic diphenylcyclopropenone sensitization with weekly scalp DPC. The rearrangement joins TRBV29-1 to TRBJ2-7; TRBD1 matches at 11 bases. The sequenced sample was whole blood, obtained in connection with sensitization to the hapten diphenylcyclopropenone (DPC). The TCR sequence derives from a woman aged 50 to 60 with alopecia areata. Some clones in this sample may be carry-over from other donors' samples. CDR3 loop: CSGGQGAREQYF. The CDR3 region has the DNA TGCAGCGGAGGACAGGGGGCGCGGGAGCAGTACTTC.